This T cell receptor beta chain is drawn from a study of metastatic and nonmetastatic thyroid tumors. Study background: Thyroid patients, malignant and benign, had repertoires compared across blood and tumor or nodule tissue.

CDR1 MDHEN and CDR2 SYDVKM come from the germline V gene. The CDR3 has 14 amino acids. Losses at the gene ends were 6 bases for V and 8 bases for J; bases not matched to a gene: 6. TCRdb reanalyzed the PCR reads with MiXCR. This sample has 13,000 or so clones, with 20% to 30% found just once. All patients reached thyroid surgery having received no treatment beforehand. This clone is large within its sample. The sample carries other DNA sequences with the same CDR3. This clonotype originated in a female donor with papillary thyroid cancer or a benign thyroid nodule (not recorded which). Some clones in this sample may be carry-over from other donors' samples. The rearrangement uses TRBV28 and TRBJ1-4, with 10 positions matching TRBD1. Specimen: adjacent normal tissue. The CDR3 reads CASRPPGQGEKLFF. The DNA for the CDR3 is TGTGCCAGCAGGCCCCCGGGACAGGGGGAAAAACTGTTTTTT.